A single sample is the source of the 5 T cell receptor beta chains below, sequenced in a study of blood T cell repertoires in COVID-19. The assay was immunoSEQ multiplex PCR, and TCRdb's table has in-frame clones only and misses some. The table shows tens of thousands of clones, with roughly 87% occurring only once. Sequencing was done on a sample of peripheral blood. The receptors stem from an elderly woman with acute or convalescent COVID-19.

The chain is built from TRBV6-4 and TRBJ2-7; a possible D gene is TRBD1 (7 bases). Trimming left V 5 bases short and J 3 bases short, with 14 bases between. The CDR3 length is 14 residues. The germline V gene encodes CDR1 MRHNA and CDR2 SNTAGT. This chain's CDR3 is CASSPEGQNYEQYV. The DNA for the CDR3 is TGTGCCAGCAGTCCGGAGGGACAGAACTACGAGCAGTACGTC.

The V gene is TRBV5-5, the J gene TRBJ1-1; D unclear. Germline assignment: CDR1 SGHKS and CDR2 YYEKEE (reference sequence). V was trimmed by 0 bases and J by 1 base, leaving 19 bases between them. The CDR3 is 18 amino acids. In DNA form, the CDR3 reads TGTGCCAGCAGCTTGGCATTGGGGAGCGGGGAAACGAACACTGAAGCTTTCTTT. This gives the protein CASSLALGSGETNTEAFF.

The sample holds one count of this clone. The same CDR3 is also encoded by other DNA sequences in this sample. V is TRBV18 and J is TRBJ2-3; 13 positions agree with TRBD2. Germline values: CDR1 KGHSH, CDR2 LQKENI. The CDR3 has 16 residues. J was trimmed by 2 bases and V by 6 bases; bases with no gene match: 5. CDR3 coding DNA: TGTGCCAGCTCCCCAGGGACTAGCGGGGTCACAGATACGCAGTATTTT. Its protein is CASSPGTSGVTDTQYF.

The V and J genes are TRBV10-1 and TRBJ2-4; 8 nucleotides agree with TRBD1. This CDR3 has 13 amino acids. CDR1 WNHNN and CDR2 SYGVQD come from the germline V gene (reference sequence). V trimming: 6 bases; J trimming: 6 bases; junction bases outside the gene matches: 4. CDR3 sequence reads: CASSRTGRNIQYF. The CDR3 DNA reads TGCGCCAGCAGCAGGACAGGGAGAAACATTCAGTACTTC.

V gene TRBV18 combines with J gene TRBJ1-2; perhaps TRBD1 as D (6 bases). V lost 5 bases to trimming and J lost 5 bases, with 15 bases between them. The CDR3 contains 14 residues. The V gene's germline CDR1 is KGHSH and CDR2 LQKENI. CDR3 region: CASSVTGQRYGYTF. The CDR3 DNA follows: TGTGCCAGCTCAGTAACGGGACAACGATATGGCTACACCTTC.